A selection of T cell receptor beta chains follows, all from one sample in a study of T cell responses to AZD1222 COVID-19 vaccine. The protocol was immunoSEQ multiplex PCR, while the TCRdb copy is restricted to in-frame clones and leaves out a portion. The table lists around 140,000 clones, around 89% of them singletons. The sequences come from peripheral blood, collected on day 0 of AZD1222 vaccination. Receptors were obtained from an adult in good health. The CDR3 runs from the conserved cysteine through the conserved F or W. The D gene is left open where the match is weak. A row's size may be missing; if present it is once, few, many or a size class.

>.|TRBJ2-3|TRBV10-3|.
TGTGCCATCAACGACGCAAACACAGATACGCAGTATTTT
CAINDANTDTQYF
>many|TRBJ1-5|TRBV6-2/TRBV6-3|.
TGTGCCAGCAGTTACGACCGGGGGGAGGCCTCTGGGCCCCAGCATTTT
CASSYDRGEASGPQHF
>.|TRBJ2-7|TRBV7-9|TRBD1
TGTGCCAGCACTCTCGGGGGACAGGGCTCCGAGCAGTACTTC
CASTLGGQGSEQYF
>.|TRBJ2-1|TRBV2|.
TGTGCCAGACACGAGGACAGTATGGGGTACGATGAGCAGTTCTTC
CARHEDSMGYDEQFF
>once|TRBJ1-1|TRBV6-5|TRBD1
TGTGCCAGCTCCCTTACAGGGGTGAACACTGAAGCTTTCTTT
CASSLTGVNTEAFF
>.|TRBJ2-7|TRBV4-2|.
TGTGCCAGCAGCCAAGACTACCGGGGATCCTACGAGCAGTACTTC
CASSQDYRGSYEQYF
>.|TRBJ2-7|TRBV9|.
TGTGCCAGCAGCGTAGCCGTATCGGGCGAGCAGTACTTC
CASSVAVSGEQYF
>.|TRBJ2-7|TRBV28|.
TGTGCCAGCAGTTCCAGGGGAGGTCATGGGCAGTACTTC
CASSSRGGHGQYF
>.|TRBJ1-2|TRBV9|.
TGTGCCAGCAGCGTAGTGGGGTCAGGTCAATTCGGCTACACCTTC
CASSVVGSGQFGYTF
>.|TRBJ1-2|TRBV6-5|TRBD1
TGTGCCAGCCGGGACAGGGGGCGCGATGGCTACACCTTC
CASRDRGRDGYTF
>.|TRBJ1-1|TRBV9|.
TGTGCCAGCAGCGTAGTTGGTACGGCCACTGAAGCTTTCTTT
CASSVVGTATEAFF
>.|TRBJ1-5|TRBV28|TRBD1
TGTGCCAGCAGTTCCGGCAGGGGGAGGCAGCCCCAGCATTTT
CASSSGRGRQPQHF
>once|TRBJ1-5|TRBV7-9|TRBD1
TGTGCCAGCAGCTTAGGTGACAGGGGGAACCAGCATTTT
CASSLGDRGNQHF
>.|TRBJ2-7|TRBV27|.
TGTGCCAGCAGTTTTTCCAGATTCCACGAGCAGTACTTC
CASSFSRFHEQYF
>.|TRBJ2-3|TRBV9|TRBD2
TGTGCCAGCAGCGTAGAAGCGGGGGGCCTTGGGGATACGCAGTATTTT
CASSVEAGGLGDTQYF
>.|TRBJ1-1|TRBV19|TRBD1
TGTGCCAGTAGTATGGGGGACAGTGGGAACACTGAAGCTTTCTTT
CASSMGDSGNTEAFF
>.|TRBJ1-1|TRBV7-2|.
TGTGCCAGCAGCTTTAGGCAGGGCACTGAAGCTTTCTTT
CASSFRQGTEAFF
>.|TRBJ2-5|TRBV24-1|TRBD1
TGTGCCACCAGTGACCTGGGACAGGGAAGGGAGACCCAGTACTTC
CATSDLGQGRETQYF
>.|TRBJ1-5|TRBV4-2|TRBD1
TGTGCCAGCAGCCGAGGACAGGGAAGGGGCCATGCGGGACAGCCCCAGCATTTT
CASSRGQGRGHAGQPQHF
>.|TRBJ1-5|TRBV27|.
TGTGCCAGCAGTACGGCAGTGGACCAGCCCCAGCATTTT
CASSTAVDQPQHF
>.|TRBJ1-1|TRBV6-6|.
TGTGCCAGCAGTTACCCAGGGATAAGTACTGAAGCTTTCTTT
CASSYPGISTEAFF
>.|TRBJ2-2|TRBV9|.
TGTGCCAGCAGCCCCCGGAGGGGCACGAACACCGGGGAGCTGTTTTTT
CASSPRRGTNTGELFF
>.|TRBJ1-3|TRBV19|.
TGTGCCAGTAGTACCCGACAGGCCTTCTCTGGAAACACCATATATTTT
CASSTRQAFSGNTIYF
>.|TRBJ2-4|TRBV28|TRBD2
TGTGCCAGCAGTTTCCGGGGGGAAAACATTCAGTACTTC
CASSFRGENIQYF
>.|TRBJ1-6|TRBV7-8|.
TGTGCCAGCAGCTTAGGAGGGGATGGAACACCCCTCCACTTT
CASSLGGDGTPLHF
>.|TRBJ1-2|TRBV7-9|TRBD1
TGTGCCAGCTACTCTCAGGGGGCCTGGGGCTACACCTTC
CASYSQGAWGYTF
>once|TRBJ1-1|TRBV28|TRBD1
TGTGCCAGCAGTTTCCCGAGACAGGGAGGGTTGGACACTGAAGCTTTCTTT
CASSFPRQGGLDTEAFF
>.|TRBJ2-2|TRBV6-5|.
TGTGCCAGCAAGCAGGGAGGCCGTAGCGGGGAGCTGTTTTTT
CASKQGGRSGELFF
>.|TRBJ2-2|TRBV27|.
TGTGCCAGCAGCCCTCTGAGGGGACCCGGGGAGCTGTTTTTT
CASSPLRGPGELFF
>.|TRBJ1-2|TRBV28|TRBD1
TGTGCCAGCAGTGGGACAGGGTACTATGGCTACACCTTC
CASSGTGYYGYTF
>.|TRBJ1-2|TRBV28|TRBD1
TGTGCCAGCAGGCCCCCACCCGAGGGGGCGGGTTACTATGGCTACACCTTC
CASRPPPEGAGYYGYTF
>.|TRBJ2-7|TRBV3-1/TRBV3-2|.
TGTGCCAGCAGCCAAGACCACGGGACATCGTGGGGGAGCTCCTACGAGCAGTACTTC
CASSQDHGTSWGSSYEQYF
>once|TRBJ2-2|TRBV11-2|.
TGTGCCAGCAGGGCCCCCGGGAACACCGGGGAGCTGTTTTTT
CASRAPGNTGELFF
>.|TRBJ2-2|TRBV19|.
TGTGCCAGTAACCAGCGGGCTGTTAACACCGGGGAGCTGTTTTTT
CASNQRAVNTGELFF
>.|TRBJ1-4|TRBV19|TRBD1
TGTGCCAGTAGTACAGGGGGATCTAATGAAAAACTGTTTTTT
CASSTGGSNEKLFF
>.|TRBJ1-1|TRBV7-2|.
TGTGCCAGCAGCCCGAGAATTGGTAGCGGTGAAGCTTTCTTT
CASSPRIGSGEAFF
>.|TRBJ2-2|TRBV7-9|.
TGTGCCAGCAGCCCCCTCCGGGGCGGGGAGCTGTTTTTT
CASSPLRGGELFF
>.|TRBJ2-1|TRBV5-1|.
TGCGCCAGCAGCTTTATGGACAATGAGCAGTTCTTC
CASSFMDNEQFF
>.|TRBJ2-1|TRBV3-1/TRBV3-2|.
TGTGCCAGCAGCCCAGGGTTTCTCGTCGCCAATGAGCAGTTCTTC
CASSPGFLVANEQFF
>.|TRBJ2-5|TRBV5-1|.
TGCGCCAGCAGCCGCCTAGGGGAGACCCAGTACTTC
CASSRLGETQYF
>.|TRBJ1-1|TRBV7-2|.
TGTGCCAGCAGCTCCTGGCCCAGGGGAAGGGCTGAAGCTTTCTTT
CASSSWPRGRAEAFF
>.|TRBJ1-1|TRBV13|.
TGTGCCAGCAGCTTAGTGAAGGGGGTCACTGAAGCTTTCTTT
CASSLVKGVTEAFF
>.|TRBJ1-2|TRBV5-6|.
TGTGCCAGCAGCTTGGCGTCAGGGAAGACGGGACTTTATGGCTACACCTTC
CASSLASGKTGLYGYTF
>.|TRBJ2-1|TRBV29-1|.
TGCAGCGCCGGACCCCCCTTTGGTGAGCAGTTCTTC
CSAGPPFGEQFF
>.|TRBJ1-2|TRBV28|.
TGTGCCAGCAGTCTACAGTGGAACTATGGCTACACCTTC
CASSLQWNYGYTF
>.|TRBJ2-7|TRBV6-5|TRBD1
TGTGCCAGCAGTCCTCTCCACAGGGGTCGGCAGTACTTC
CASSPLHRGRQYF
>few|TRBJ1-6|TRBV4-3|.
TGCGCCAGCAGCCAAGGCGGGGGACTCTGGAATTCACCCCTCCACTTT
CASSQGGGLWNSPLHF